The 5 T cell receptor beta chains listed next were all sequenced from one sample in a study of blood T cell repertoires in COVID-19. Measured with immunoSEQ multiplex PCR; TCRdb has only the in-frame clones, and not every one. Here the sample spans 250,000 to 350,000 clones, roughly 89% being singletons. Sequencing was performed on peripheral blood. All receptors come from a man aged 25 to 40 with acute or convalescent COVID-19.

The gene calls are TRBV5-6 and TRBJ1-1; D gene ambiguous. Per germline, CDR1 SGHDT and CDR2 YYEEEE. This CDR3 is built from 15 residues. V was pared by 0 bases and J by 0 bases, with 9 bases between. The DNA for the CDR3 is TGTGCCAGCAGCTTGGTTTCCAGTCTGAACACTGAAGCTTTCTTT. Translated, it gives CASSLVSSLNTEAFF.

The chain carries TRBV27 and TRBJ2-5, with D possibly being TRBD2 (5 bases). Trimming pared 6 bases from V and 0 bases from J, leaving 8 bases between. This CDR3 is 13 amino acids long. CDR1 MNHEY and CDR2 SMNVEV come from the germline V gene (reference sequence). In DNA, the CDR3 is TGTGCCAGCAGGTCAGCGGACCAAGAGACCCAGTACTTC. This gives the protein CASRSADQETQYF.

This chain connects TRBV15 to TRBJ1-1; D gene unclear. With 3 bases removed from V and 0 bases from J, the gap between germline ends came to 14 bases. This CDR3 has 16 amino acids. CDR1 and CDR2 from the germline V gene are LNHNV and YYDKDF (reference sequence). In nucleotides, the CDR3 is TGTGCCACCAGCAGGGAGGATTTGTCAGTGAACACTGAAGCTTTCTTT. This encodes CATSREDLSVNTEAFF.

This clone has just one count. This sample also contains other DNA sequences that code for the same CDR3. The chain employs TRBV7-3 and TRBJ1-1; 8 nucleotides align to TRBD1. There are 13 residues in the CDR3. Germline values: CDR1 SGHTA, CDR2 FQGTGA. The junction had 4 bases not matched to a gene; V was cut back by 5 bases and J by 5 bases. In nucleotides, the CDR3 is TGTGCCAGCAGCCAACAGGGGGGGACTGAAGCTTTCTTT. This translates into CASSQQGGTEAFF.

The rearrangement joins TRBV5-1 to TRBJ2-2; a possible D gene is TRBD2 (6 bases). CDR3 size: 13 residues. V lost 7 bases and J lost 3, with 10 bases in between. Germline V gene lookup returns CDR1 SGHRS and CDR2 YFSETQ. In nucleotides, the CDR3 is TGCGCCAGCGGACCGGGGGACACCGGGGAGCTGTTTTTT. Protein sequence: CASGPGDTGELFF. Together with reference TRBV5-1 and TRBJ2-2, the CDR3 gives the full variable domain: KAGVTQTPRYLIKTRGQQVTLSCSPISGHRSVSWYQQTPGQGLQFLFEYFSETQRNKGNFPGRFSGRQFSNSRSEMNVSTLELGDSALYLCASGPGDTGELFFGEGSRLTVL.